These 21 T cell receptor beta chains were all obtained from the same sample, sequenced in a study of blood T cells in healthy people across ages. Primed by a sample-barcoded 5' primer and a J-beta primer mix, a second PCR proceeded for roughly 6 to 12 cycles. TCRdb itself ran the 5' RACE reads through MiXCR, one entry per CDR3 protein. The sample records some 1,800,000 distinct CDR3 sequences, about two fifths being singletons. Sequencing input: blood. These receptors all come from a human donor in good health.

CDR3 region: CATSDLDTDTQYF. The CDR3 DNA sequence: TGTGCCACCAGTGACCTAGACACAGATACGCAGTATTTT. The V gene is TRBV24-1, the J gene TRBJ2-3; D is ambiguous. CDR3 length equals 13 residues. Trimming removed 4 bases at V and 2 bases at J, with 6 bases between. The V gene's germline CDR1 is KGHDR and CDR2 SFDVKD.

The sample holds a few counts of this clonotype. The CDR3 sequence is CATSRDSGAQNYEQYF. CDR3 DNA: TGTGCCACCAGCAGAGATTCAGGGGCGCAGAACTACGAGCAGTACTTC. V usage is TRBV15 and J usage is TRBJ2-7, with D possibly being TRBD1 (6 bases). The CDR3 has 16 residues. Germline CDR1 is LNHNV and CDR2 is YYDKDF (reference sequence). V was cut by 0 bases and J by 3 bases, with 15 bases left in between.

This clonotype was seen a few times. The V call is TRBV28, the J call TRBJ1-2, with TRBD1 matching over 8 bases. The germline V gene encodes CDR1 MDHEN and CDR2 SYDVKM. The CDR3 sequence is 16 residues long. Germline trimming cut 2 bases from V and 0 bases from J; bases unmatched to any gene: 5. CDR3 sequence (DNA): TGTGCCAGCAGTTTACAGGGGGCGGAAGCTAACTATGGCTACACCTTC. Translated: CASSLQGAEANYGYTF.

V usage is TRBV20-1 and J usage is TRBJ2-3; the D is unclear. Germline V gives CDR1 DFQATT, CDR2 SNEGSKA (reference sequence). This CDR3 region has 12 residues. Trimming cost V 6 bases and J 2 bases, with 9 bases left between them. DNA of the CDR3: TGCAGTGCCTACCACTACACAGATACGCAGTATTTT. Amino acid sequence: CSAYHYTDTQYF.

The rearrangement links TRBV28 to TRBJ2-7, with 13 bases that match TRBD2. The J segment lost 3 bases and the V segment lost 1 base, leaving 3 bases of the junction unmatched. The V gene's germline CDR1 is MDHEN and CDR2 SYDVKM. CDR3 length: 16 amino acids. The CDR3 DNA sequence: TGTGCCAGCAGTTTATATGGACTAGCGGGAGACTACGAGCAGTACTTC. Protein: CASSLYGLAGDYEQYF.

There are a few counts of this clonotype. The chain links TRBV2 to TRBJ2-5; D unresolved. From germline, CDR1 is SNHLY and CDR2 FYNNEI. With 1 base removed from V and 4 bases from J, the gap between germline ends came to 10 bases. CDR3 length: 14 amino acids. CDR3 sequence (DNA): TGTGCCAGCAGTGAAGGGGTTGCGATAGAGACCCAGTACTTC. It is translated as CASSEGVAIETQYF. The whole variable domain, filled in from reference TRBV2 and TRBJ2-5, reads EPEVTQTPSHQVTQMGQEVILRCVPISNHLYFYWYRQILGQKVEFLVSFYNNEISEKSEIFDDQFSVERPDGSNFTLKIRSTKLEDSAMYFCASSEGVAIETQYFGPGTRLLVL.

This sequence joins TRBV4-3 and TRBJ1-2; D is unresolved. The V end lost 0 bases, the J end lost 4 bases, and 9 bases lay between the germline ends. CDR1 is LGHNA, CDR2 YSLEER, per germline. The CDR3 covers 14 residues. Written as DNA, the CDR3 is TGCGCCAGCAGCCAAGATTACCCAGGCTATGGCTACACCTTC. Its protein is CASSQDYPGYGYTF.

This chain uses TRBV7-9 with TRBJ2-1; 9 positions agree with TRBD2. The CDR3 has 16 amino acids. Trimming removed 0 bases from V and 8 bases from J; junction bases left unmatched: 8. Germline assignment: CDR1 SEHNR and CDR2 FQNEAQ (reference sequence). The CDR3 DNA reads as TGTGCCAGCAGCTTAGCGGGGCGGGGGGGCCTGGATGAGCAGTTCTTC. Protein product: CASSLAGRGGLDEQFF. Combining the CDR3 with reference TRBV7-9 and TRBJ2-1 gives the whole variable domain DTGVSQNPRHKITKRGQNVTFRCDPISEHNRLYWYRQTLGQGPEFLTYFQNEAQLEKSRLLSDRFSAERPKGSFSTLEIQRTEQGDSAMYLCASSLAGRGGLDEQFFGPGTRLTVL.

This clonotype turned up a few times. The J gene is TRBJ2-3, the V gene TRBV24-1; 9 nucleotides line up with TRBD2. The CDR3 is 16 residues long. The V and J ends lost 0 bases and 4 bases, in that order; junction bases with no gene match: 4. The germline gives CDR1 KGHDR, CDR2 SFDVKD. CDR3 DNA sequence: TGTGCCACCAGTGATTTGCTGCGGGGGGGCCCAGATACGCAGTATTTT. This gives the protein CATSDLLRGGPDTQYF.

This chain joins TRBV20-1 and TRBJ2-3, with 8 bases matching TRBD2. The CDR3 runs 18 residues. V was clipped by 1 base and J by 3 bases; unmatched bases: 15. The germline V gene has CDR1 DFQATT and CDR2 SNEGSKA (reference sequence). This chain's CDR3 is CSARALGFRGGSTDTQYF. CDR3 DNA sequence: TGCAGTGCTAGAGCGTTGGGTTTTCGGGGGGGCTCAACAGATACGCAGTATTTT.

The genes are TRBV18 and TRBJ2-7; D call uncertain. The CDR3 extends over 14 amino acids. Germline V lookup: CDR1 KGHSH, CDR2 LQKENI. Trimming removed 6 bases from V and 5 bases from J, with 17 bases in between. The CDR3 sequence: CASSQDGGRDEQYF. In nucleotides, the CDR3 is TGTGCCAGCTCGCAGGACGGTGGAAGAGACGAGCAGTACTTC.

The chain carries TRBV9 and TRBJ2-3; 8 bases are shared with TRBD2. V gave up 4 bases and J gave up 1 base; unmatched junction bases: 5. Germline loops: CDR1 SGDLS, CDR2 YYNGEE. CDR3 size: 15 residues. The CDR3 protein is CASSFIAGRTDTQYF. The DNA for the CDR3 is TGTGCCAGCAGCTTTATAGCGGGGCGCACAGATACGCAGTATTTT.

This CDR3 reads CASSLGDRVQETQYF. CDR3 DNA sequence: TGTGCCAGCAGCTTGGGGGATCGGGTTCAAGAGACCCAGTACTTC. The V gene is TRBV5-6, the J gene TRBJ2-5, with no clear D. In germline, CDR1 is SGHDT, CDR2 YYEEEE. The CDR3 is 15 residues long. The germline V and J ends were trimmed by 0 bases and 2 bases, with 11 bases remaining between them.

This clonotype was counted only a few times. The chain has TRBV28 and TRBJ2-1; 8 bases are a match to TRBD2. With 6 bases clipped from V and 1 base from J, the junction kept 14 bases outside the gene matches. From germline, CDR1 is MDHEN and CDR2 SYDVKM. This CDR3 spans 18 amino acids. The CDR3 loop reads CASRIPRTSRGSYNEQFF. CDR3 nucleotides: TGTGCCAGCAGAATCCCCCGGACTAGCAGAGGATCCTACAATGAGCAGTTCTTC.

The chain has TRBV9 and TRBJ1-2, with D tentatively TRBD1 (6 bases). There are 15 residues in the CDR3. Germline CDR1 and CDR2: SGDLS and YYNGEE. The V end was cut by 0 bases, the J end by 4 bases, with 13 bases between. The CDR3 DNA reads as TGTGCCAGCAGCGTAGAAGGGGGGTACACCTATGGCTACACCTTC. Translating it yields CASSVEGGYTYGYTF.

This clonotype was recorded a few times. The rearrangement links TRBV4-2 to TRBJ2-1, with D unresolved. Looked up from germline, CDR1 is LGHNA and CDR2 is YNFKEQ. The CDR3 covers 16 residues. The germline V and J ends were trimmed by 4 bases and 4 bases, with 17 bases remaining between them. CDR3 region: CASSLNPDGEYNEQFF. The CDR3 nucleotides read TGTGCCAGCAGCCTGAACCCAGACGGAGAATACAATGAGCAGTTCTTC.

The V gene is TRBV20-1, the J gene TRBJ1-2; TRBD1 agrees at 7 bases. Germline assignment: CDR1 DFQATT and CDR2 SNEGSKA (reference sequence). There are 13 residues in the CDR3. J lost 3 bases, V lost 5 bases, and 6 bases had no gene match. The DNA for the CDR3 is TGCAGTGCTGGGGAAGACAGGGACTATGGCTACACCTTC. Translating it yields CSAGEDRDYGYTF.

Comments on this clonotype: This may come from a read error, since a much larger clone is one base off. The CDR3 DNA is TGCACCAGCAGCTTATCTTCGGGGGGCTACGAGCAGTACTTC. Amino acid sequence: CTSSLSSGGYEQYF. The chain links TRBV5-1 to TRBJ2-7, with 7 bases lining up with TRBD2. CDR1 and CDR2 from the germline V gene are SGHRS and YFSETQ. This CDR3 contains 14 residues. The whole variable domain, filled in from reference TRBV5-1 and TRBJ2-7, reads KAGVTQTPRYLIKTRGQQVTLSCSPISGHRSVSWYQQTPGQGLQFLFEYFSETQRNKGNFPGRFSGRQFSNSRSEMNVSTLELGDSALYLCTSSLSSGGYEQYFGPGTRLTVT.

The V call is TRBV29-1, the J call TRBJ1-2; D might be TRBD1 (6 bases). Trimming pared 6 bases from V and 2 bases from J, leaving 10 bases between. This CDR3 is 12 amino acids long. The germline gives CDR1 SQVTM, CDR2 ANQGSEA. The CDR3 DNA sequence: TGCAGCGTCCGGGACACAAACTATGGCTACACCTTC. This sequence encodes CSVRDTNYGYTF.

V is TRBV20-1 and J is TRBJ1-5; D not certain. Looked up from germline, CDR1 is DFQATT and CDR2 is SNEGSKA (reference sequence). CDR3 length: 13 residues. Trimming stripped 6 bases from V and 6 bases from J, with 15 bases between. The CDR3 DNA sequence: TGCAGTGCCCAAAGTGGTGGGAGTCAGCCCCAGCATTTT. Protein: CSAQSGGSQPQHF.

The chain carries TRBV18 and TRBJ2-4, with TRBD1 identical over 8 bases. Germline lookup yields CDR1 KGHSH and CDR2 LQKENI. Trimming removed 4 bases from V and 13 bases from J; junction bases left unmatched: 9. CDR3 length: 13 residues. DNA for the CDR3: TGTGCCAGCTCACGAAACAGGGGGTTTGAGCAGTACTTC. Translating it yields CASSRNRGFEQYF. The full variable domain, rest sourced from reference TRBV18 and TRBJ2-4, is NAGVMQNPRHLVRRRGQEARLRCSPMKGHSHVYWYRQLPEEGLKFMVYLQKENIIDESGMPKERFSAEFPKEGPSILRIQQVVRGDSAAYFCASSRNRGFEQYFGAGTRLSVL.